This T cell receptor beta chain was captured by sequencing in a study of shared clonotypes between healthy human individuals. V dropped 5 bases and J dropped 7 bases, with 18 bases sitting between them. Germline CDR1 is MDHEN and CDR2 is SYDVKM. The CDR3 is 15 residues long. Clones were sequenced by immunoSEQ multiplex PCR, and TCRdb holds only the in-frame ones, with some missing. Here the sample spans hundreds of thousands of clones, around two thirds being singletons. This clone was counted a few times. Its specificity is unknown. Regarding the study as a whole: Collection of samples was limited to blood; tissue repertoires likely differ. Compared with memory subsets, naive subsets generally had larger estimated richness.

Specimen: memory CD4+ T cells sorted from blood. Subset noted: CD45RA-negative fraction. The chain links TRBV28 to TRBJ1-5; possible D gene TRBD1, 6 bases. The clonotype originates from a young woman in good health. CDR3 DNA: TGTGCCAGCAGTACCACCCTGGGACAAGGGCAGCCCCAGCATTTT. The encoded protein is CASSTTLGQGQPQHF.